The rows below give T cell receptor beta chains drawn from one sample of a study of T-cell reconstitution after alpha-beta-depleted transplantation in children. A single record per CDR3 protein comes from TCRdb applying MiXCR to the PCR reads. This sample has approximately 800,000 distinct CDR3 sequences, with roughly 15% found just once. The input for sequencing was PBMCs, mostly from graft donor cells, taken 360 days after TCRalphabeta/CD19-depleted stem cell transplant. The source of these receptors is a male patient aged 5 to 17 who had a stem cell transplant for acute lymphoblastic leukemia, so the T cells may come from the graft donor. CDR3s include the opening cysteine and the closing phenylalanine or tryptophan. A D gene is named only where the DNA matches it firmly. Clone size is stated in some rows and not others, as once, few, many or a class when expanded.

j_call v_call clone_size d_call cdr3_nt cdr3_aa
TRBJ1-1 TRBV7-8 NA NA TGTGCCAGCAGCTTAGCAGGGTACGCCCATGGGAACACTGAAGCTTTCTTT CASSLAGYAHGNTEAFF
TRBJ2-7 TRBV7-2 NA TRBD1 TGTGCCAGCAGCTTAGTAGCAGGGGGCTTCCCTCCTGGTGAGCAGTACTTC CASSLVAGGFPPGEQYF
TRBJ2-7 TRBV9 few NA TGTGCCAGCAGCGTCCAGGGCGGGGAGCAGTACTTC CASSVQGGEQYF
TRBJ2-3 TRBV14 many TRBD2 TGTGCCAGCAGACCTAGCGGGAGGGCCTCAGATACGCAGTATTTT CASRPSGRASDTQYF
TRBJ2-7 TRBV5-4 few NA TGTGCCAGCAGCCCCGGAGAGGATTCGCAGTACTTC CASSPGEDSQYF
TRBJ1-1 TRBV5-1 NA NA TGCGCCAGCAGCGGGGCCGACAGGTTATCCTCTGAAGCTTTCTTT CASSGADRLSSEAFF
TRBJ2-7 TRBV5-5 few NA TGTGCCAGCAGCTCCATGTGGGGCGTTGGGGCGAACGAGCAGTACTTC CASSSMWGVGANEQYF
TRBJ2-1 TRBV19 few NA TGTGCCAGTAGTAGGACCGCTCCCCTTTCCTTATCCTACAATGAGCAGTTCTTC CASSRTAPLSLSYNEQFF
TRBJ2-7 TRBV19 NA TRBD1 TGTGCCAGTAGTACTGACAGGGGGCGCTACGAGCAGTACTTC CASSTDRGRYEQYF
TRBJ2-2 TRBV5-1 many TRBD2 TGCGCCAGCAGCTTGGTTGCGGGAGGGACCACCGGGGAGCTGTTTTTT CASSLVAGGTTGELFF
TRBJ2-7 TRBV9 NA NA TGTGCCAGCAGCGTAGTAGGGGGCGAGCAGTACTTC CASSVVGGEQYF
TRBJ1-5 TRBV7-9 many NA TGTGCCAGCAGCTCCTCTTTGATTGAGTGGGTAAATCAGCCCCAGCATTTT CASSSSLIEWVNQPQHF
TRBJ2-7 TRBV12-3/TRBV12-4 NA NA TGTGCCAGCAGTTTAGCGGAAAGGGGCTACGAGCAGTACTTC CASSLAERGYEQYF